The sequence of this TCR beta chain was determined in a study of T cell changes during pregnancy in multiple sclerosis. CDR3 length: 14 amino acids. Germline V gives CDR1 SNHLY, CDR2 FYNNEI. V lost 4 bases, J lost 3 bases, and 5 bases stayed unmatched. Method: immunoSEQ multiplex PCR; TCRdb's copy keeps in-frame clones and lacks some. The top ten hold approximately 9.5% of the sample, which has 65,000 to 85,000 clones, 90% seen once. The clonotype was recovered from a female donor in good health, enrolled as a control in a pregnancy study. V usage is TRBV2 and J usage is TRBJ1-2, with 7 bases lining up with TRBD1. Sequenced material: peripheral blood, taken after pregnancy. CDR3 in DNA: TGTGCCAGCAGTGGACAGGGAGGTGACTATGGCTACACCTTC. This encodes CASSGQGGDYGYTF. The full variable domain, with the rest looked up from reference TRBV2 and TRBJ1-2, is EPEVTQTPSHQVTQMGQEVILRCVPISNHLYFYWYRQILGQKVEFLVSFYNNEISEKSEIFDDQFSVERPDGSNFTLKIRSTKLEDSAMYFCASSGQGGDYGYTFGSGTRLTVV.